The sequence of this TCR beta chain was determined in a study of cytomegalovirus exposure and HLA in healthy donors. Across the whole study: The same platform was used for the 120 or so validation repertoires as for the 650 to 700 first-cohort repertoires, as reported in a later analysis.

Repertoires were generated with immunoSEQ multiplex PCR, while TCRdb's copy carries only in-frame clones and drops some. This table holds 250,000 to 350,000 clones, 80% to 90% found once. Findings and limits, study-wide: In vitro work confirmed that a few CMV-associated chains recognize CMV antigens. The study found most TCR sequences rare, yet found some public TCRs in many donors. The study put roughly 160 TCR beta chains on its list as cytomegalovirus-associated.

The CDR3 contains 13 residues. V lost 2 bases, J lost 5 bases, and 10 bases lay in between. Germline V gene data show CDR1 as SGHRS and CDR2 as YFSETQ. In the case of this clone: Its antigen is unknown.

Specimen: PBMCs. The sequence derives from a woman under 30 in good health and CMV-seronegative. The rearrangement uses TRBV5-1 and TRBJ2-5; the D gene is possibly TRBD2 (5 bases). As DNA, the CDR3 is TGCGCCAGCAGCTTTAACACGGGGGAGACCCAGTACTTC. It encodes CASSFNTGETQYF.